This T cell receptor (beta chain) was found in a study of T cells after yellow fever vaccination. Generation of TCR cDNA used 5'RACE template switching (which added a universal primer site and UMIs). Each CDR3 protein gets one entry after TCRdb re-called the 5' RACE reads with MiXCR. The sample lists 300,000 or so distinct CDR3 sequences; 7.5% to 9.5% were seen once. Notes on the study in general: Researchers cautioned that FACS-sorted repertoires could harbor abundant clonotypes contaminating from the bulk population. The booster response re-showed most primary clones: approximately 95% CD4, 88% CD8.

Regarding this clonotype: Its cognate antigen is unknown.

From germline, CDR1 is SGHAT and CDR2 FQNNGV. The V gene end was trimmed by 0 bases and the J gene end by 2 bases; junction bases not matched to a gene: 3. The CDR3 consists of 15 residues. The gene calls are TRBV11-2 and TRBJ2-7, with 8 nucleotides matching TRBD1. Material: CD4+ T cells sorted from PBMCs, obtained 5 days after the yellow fever booster vaccination. This sequence was found in a man between 18 and 29 years old who received the YFV17D yellow fever vaccine. This chain's CDR3 is CASSLDAGGPYEQYF. Written as DNA, the CDR3 is TGTGCCAGCAGCTTAGATGCAGGGGGCCCCTACGAGCAGTACTTC.